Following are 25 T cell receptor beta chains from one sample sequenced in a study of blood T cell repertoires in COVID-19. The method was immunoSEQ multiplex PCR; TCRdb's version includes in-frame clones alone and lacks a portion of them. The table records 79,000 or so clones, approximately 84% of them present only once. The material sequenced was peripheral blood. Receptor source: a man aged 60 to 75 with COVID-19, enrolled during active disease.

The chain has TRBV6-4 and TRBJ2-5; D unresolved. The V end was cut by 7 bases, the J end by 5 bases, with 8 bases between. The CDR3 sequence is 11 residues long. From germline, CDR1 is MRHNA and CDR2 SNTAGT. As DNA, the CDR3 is TGTGCCAGCACCCTGAGGGAGACCCAGTACTTC. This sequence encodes CASTLRETQYF.

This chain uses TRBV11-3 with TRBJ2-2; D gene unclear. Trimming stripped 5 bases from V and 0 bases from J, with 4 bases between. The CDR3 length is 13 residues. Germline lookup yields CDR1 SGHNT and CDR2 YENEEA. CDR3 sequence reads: CASSLSNTGELFF. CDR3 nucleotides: TGTGCCAGCAGCCTCTCGAACACCGGGGAGCTGTTTTTT.

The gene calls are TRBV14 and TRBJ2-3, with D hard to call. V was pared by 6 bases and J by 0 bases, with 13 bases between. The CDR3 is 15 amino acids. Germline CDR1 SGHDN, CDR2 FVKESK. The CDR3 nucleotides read TGTGCCAGCAGAGGAGTATATTCTAGCACAGATACGCAGTATTTT. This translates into CASRGVYSSTDTQYF.

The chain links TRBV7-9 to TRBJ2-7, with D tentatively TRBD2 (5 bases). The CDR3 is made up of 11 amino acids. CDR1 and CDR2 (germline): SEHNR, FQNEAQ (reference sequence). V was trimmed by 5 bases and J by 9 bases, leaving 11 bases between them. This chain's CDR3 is CASSQDRGQYF. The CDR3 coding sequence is TGTGCCAGCAGCCAGGACCGGGGGCAGTACTTC.

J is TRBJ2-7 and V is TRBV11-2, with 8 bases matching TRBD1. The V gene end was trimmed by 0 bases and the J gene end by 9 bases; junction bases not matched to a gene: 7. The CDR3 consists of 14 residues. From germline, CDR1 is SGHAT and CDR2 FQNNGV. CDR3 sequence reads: CASSLDGQGARQYF. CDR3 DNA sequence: TGTGCCAGCAGCTTAGATGGGCAGGGGGCAAGGCAGTACTTC.

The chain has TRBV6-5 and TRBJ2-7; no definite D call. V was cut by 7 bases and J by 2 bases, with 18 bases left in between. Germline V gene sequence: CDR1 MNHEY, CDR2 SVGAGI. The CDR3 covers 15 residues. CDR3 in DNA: TGTGCCAGCATTAATGCCGACACCTCTGCCTACGAGCAGTACTTC. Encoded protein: CASINADTSAYEQYF.

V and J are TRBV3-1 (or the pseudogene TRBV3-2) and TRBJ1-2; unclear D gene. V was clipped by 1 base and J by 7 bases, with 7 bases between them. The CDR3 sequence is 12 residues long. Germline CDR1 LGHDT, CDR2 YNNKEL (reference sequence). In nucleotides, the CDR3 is TGTGCCAGCAGCCAAGCTCAGCGTGGCTACACCTTC. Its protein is CASSQAQRGYTF.

The chain's CDR3 is CSVERGLAGLQETQYF. CDR3 bases: TGCAGCGTTGAAAGAGGATTAGCGGGGCTACAAGAGACCCAGTACTTC. The chain is built from TRBV29-1 and TRBJ2-5; 8 bases are a match to TRBD2. Germline V CDR1 and CDR2: SQVTM, ANQGSEA. This CDR3 is 16 amino acids long. The J segment lost 2 bases and the V segment lost 2 bases, leaving 10 bases of the junction unmatched.

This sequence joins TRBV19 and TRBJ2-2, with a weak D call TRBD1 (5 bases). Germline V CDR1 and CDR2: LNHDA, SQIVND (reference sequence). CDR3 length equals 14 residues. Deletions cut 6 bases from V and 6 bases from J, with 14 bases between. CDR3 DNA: TGTGCCAGTAGGACGACCGGCAGGGCCGGGGAGCTGTTTTTT. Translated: CASRTTGRAGELFF.

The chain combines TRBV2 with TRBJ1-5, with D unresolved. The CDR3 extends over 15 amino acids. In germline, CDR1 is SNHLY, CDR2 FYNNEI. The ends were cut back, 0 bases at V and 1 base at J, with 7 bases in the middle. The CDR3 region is CASSEAIESNQPQHF. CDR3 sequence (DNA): TGTGCCAGCAGTGAAGCTATTGAGAGCAATCAGCCCCAGCATTTT.

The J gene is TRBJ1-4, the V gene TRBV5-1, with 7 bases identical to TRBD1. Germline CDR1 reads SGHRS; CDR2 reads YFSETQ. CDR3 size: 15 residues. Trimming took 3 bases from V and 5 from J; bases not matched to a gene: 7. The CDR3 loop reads CASSWRETGNEKLFF. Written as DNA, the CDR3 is TGCGCCAGCAGCTGGCGAGAGACAGGGAATGAAAAACTGTTTTTT.

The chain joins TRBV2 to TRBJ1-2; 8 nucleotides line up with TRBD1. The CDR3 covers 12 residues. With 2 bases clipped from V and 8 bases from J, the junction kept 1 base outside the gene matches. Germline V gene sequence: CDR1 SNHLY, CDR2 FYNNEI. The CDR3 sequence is CASSEQGAGYTF. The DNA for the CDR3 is TGTGCCAGCAGTGAACAGGGGGCGGGCTACACCTTC.

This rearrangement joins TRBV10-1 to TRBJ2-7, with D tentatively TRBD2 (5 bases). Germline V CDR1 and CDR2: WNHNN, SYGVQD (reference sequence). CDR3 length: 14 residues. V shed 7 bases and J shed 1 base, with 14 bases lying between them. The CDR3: CASNRPGESYEQYF. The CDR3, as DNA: TGCGCCAGCAACCGTCCCGGGGAATCCTACGAGCAGTACTTC.

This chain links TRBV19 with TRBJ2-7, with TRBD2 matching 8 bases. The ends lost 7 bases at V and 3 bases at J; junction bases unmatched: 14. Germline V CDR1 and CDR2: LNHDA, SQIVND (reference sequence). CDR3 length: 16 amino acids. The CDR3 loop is CASTTSHTGGSYEQYF. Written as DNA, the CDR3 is TGTGCCAGTACCACATCCCATACGGGGGGGAGCTACGAGCAGTACTTC.

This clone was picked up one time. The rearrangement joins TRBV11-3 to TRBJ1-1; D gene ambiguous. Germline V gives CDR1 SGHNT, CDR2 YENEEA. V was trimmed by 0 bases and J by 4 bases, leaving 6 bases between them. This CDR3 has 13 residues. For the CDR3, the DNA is TGTGCCAGCAGCTTAGAACGGGGCACTGAAGCTTTCTTT. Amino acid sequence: CASSLERGTEAFF.

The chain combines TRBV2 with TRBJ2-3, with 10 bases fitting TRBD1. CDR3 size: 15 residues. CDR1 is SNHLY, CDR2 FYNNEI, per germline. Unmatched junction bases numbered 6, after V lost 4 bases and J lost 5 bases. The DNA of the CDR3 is TGTGCCAGCAGTGGAGGACAGGGGGAGGGAGATACGCAGTATTTT. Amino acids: CASSGGQGEGDTQYF.

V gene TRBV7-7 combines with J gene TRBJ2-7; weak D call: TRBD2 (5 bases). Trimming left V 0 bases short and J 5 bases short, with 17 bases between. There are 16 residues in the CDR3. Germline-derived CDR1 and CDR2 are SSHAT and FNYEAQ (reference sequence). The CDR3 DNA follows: TGTGCCAGCAGCTTAGCGCGGGCCCCTGTAGTCCACGAGCAGTACTTC. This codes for CASSLARAPVVHEQYF.

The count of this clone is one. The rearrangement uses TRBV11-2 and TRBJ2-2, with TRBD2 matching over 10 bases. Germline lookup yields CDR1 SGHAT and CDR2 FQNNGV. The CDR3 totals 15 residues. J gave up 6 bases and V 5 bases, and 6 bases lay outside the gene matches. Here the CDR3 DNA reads TGTGCCAGCAGCCTAAGGAGCGGGGGGGCCGGGGAGCTGTTTTTT. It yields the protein CASSLRSGGAGELFF.

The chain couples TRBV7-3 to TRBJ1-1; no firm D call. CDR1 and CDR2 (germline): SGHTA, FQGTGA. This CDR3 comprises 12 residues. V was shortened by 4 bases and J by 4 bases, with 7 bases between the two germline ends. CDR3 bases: TGTGCCAGCAGCTACCGGGGCACTGAAGCTTTCTTT. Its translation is CASSYRGTEAFF. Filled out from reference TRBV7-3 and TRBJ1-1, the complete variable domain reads GAGVSQTPSNKVTEKGKYVELRCDPISGHTALYWYRQSLGQGPEFLIYFQGTGAADDSGLPNDRFFAVRPEGSVSTLKIQRTERGDSAVYLCASSYRGTEAFFGQGTRLTVV.

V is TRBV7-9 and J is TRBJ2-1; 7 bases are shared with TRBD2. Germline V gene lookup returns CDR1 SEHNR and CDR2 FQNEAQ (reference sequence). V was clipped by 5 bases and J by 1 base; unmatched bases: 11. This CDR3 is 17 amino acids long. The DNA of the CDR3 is TGTGCCAGCAGCCCATCCCATTGGCGGGGGTCCTACAATGAGCAGTTCTTC. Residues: CASSPSHWRGSYNEQFF.

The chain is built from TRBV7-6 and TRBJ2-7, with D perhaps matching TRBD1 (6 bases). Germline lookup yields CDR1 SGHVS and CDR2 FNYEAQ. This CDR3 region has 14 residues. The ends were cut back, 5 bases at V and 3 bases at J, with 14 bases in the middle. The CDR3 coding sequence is TGTGCCAGCAGCCTCACACGGGACAACTACGAGCAGTACTTC. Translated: CASSLTRDNYEQYF. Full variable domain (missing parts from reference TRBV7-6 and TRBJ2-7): GAGVSQSPRYKVTKRGQDVALRCDPISGHVSLYWYRQALGQGPEFLTYFNYEAQQDKSGLPNDRFSAERPEGSISTLTIQRTEQRDSAMYRCASSLTRDNYEQYFGPGTRLTVT.

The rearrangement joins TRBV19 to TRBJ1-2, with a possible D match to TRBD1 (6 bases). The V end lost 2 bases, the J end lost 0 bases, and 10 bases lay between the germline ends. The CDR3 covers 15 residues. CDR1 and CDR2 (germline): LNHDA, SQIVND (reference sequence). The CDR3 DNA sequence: TGTGCCAGTAGTATAATCGACAGGACTAACTATGGCTACACCTTC. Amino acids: CASSIIDRTNYGYTF. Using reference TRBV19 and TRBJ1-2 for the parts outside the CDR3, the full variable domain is DGGITQSPKYLFRKEGQNVTLSCEQNLNHDAMYWYRQDPGQGLRLIYYSQIVNDFQKGDIAEGYSVSREKKESFPLTVTSAQKNPTAFYLCASSIIDRTNYGYTFGSGTRLTVV.

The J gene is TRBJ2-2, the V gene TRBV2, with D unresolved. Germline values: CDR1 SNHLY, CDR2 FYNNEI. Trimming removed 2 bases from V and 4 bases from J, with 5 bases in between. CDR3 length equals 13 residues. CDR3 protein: CASSEIITGELFF. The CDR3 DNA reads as TGTGCCAGCAGTGAAATAATCACCGGGGAGCTGTTTTTT. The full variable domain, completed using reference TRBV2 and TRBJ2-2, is EPEVTQTPSHQVTQMGQEVILRCVPISNHLYFYWYRQILGQKVEFLVSFYNNEISEKSEIFDDQFSVERPDGSNFTLKIRSTKLEDSAMYFCASSEIITGELFFGEGSRLTVL.

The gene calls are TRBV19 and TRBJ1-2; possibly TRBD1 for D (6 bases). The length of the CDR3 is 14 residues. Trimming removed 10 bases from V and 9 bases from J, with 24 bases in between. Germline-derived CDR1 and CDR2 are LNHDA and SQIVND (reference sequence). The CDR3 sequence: CATQAGTPVGRYTF. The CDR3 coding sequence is TGTGCCACCCAAGCCGGGACACCTGTAGGGCGCTACACCTTC. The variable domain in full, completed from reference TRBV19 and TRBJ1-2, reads DGGITQSPKYLFRKEGQNVTLSCEQNLNHDAMYWYRQDPGQGLRLIYYSQIVNDFQKGDIAEGYSVSREKKESFPLTVTSAQKNPTAFYLCATQAGTPVGRYTFGSGTRLTVV.

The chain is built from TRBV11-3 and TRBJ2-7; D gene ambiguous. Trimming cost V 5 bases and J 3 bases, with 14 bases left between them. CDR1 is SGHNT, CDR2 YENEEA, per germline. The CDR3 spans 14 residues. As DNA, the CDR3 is TGTGCCAGCAGCCCTAACGCGCATTTCTACGAGCAGTACTTC. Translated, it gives CASSPNAHFYEQYF.